This is a list of T cell receptor beta chains from one sample in a study of hypomethylating agent response in myelodysplastic syndrome. Repertoires were generated with immunoSEQ multiplex PCR, while TCRdb's copy carries only in-frame clones and drops some. The sample contains more than 9,000 clones, about 83% of which appear only once. The material sequenced was bone marrow, taken before or after starting hypomethylating agent treatment for myelodysplastic syndrome (not recorded which). Receptor source: a human donor with myelodysplastic syndrome. Each CDR3 is given with its conserved first and last residue.

V gene,J gene,CDR3 protein
TRBV27,TRBJ1-2,CASSSTTNYGYTF
TRBV4-1,TRBJ1-2,CASSQDRANYGYTF
TRBV5-1,TRBJ2-1,CASSYPPRGGMGEQFF
TRBV30,TRBJ2-7,CAWRDRGSSYEQYF
TRBV11-2,TRBJ2-5,CASSSPGKETQYF
TRBV5-8,TRBJ1-2,CASSLMQVNYGYTF
TRBV6-1,TRBJ1-6,CASSDGTGQNSPLHF
TRBV23-1,TRBJ1-1,CASSQLCLIAEAFF
TRBV9,TRBJ2-3,CASSVEGGQGPGDTQYF
TRBV25-1,TRBJ1-3,CASTYGQGGNTIYF
TRBV10-3,TRBJ1-2,CAISEPTGLYGYTF
TRBV6-6,TRBJ1-1,CASSSFRDRTSIEAFF
TRBV10-3,TRBJ1-1,CAIRTVNMNTEAFF
TRBV5-4,TRBJ1-1,CASSLVGMNTEAFF
TRBV5-5,TRBJ2-7,CASSSTGGSGEQYF
TRBV19,TRBJ2-5,CASSPDRGRGGRYF
TRBV6-5,TRBJ1-1,CASRQGARTEAFF
TRBV28,TRBJ2-2,CASSYTGRGELFF
TRBV7-7,TRBJ1-5,CASSSLPGQPQHF
TRBV7-8,TRBJ1-1,CASSAQGENTEAFF
TRBV11-2,TRBJ1-1,CASSPITGREAFF
TRBV6-1,TRBJ1-5,CASSTSGFENQPQHF
TRBV29-1,TRBJ2-7,CSVGTDTYEQYF
TRBV4-1,TRBJ1-5,CASSQEPRGNQPQHF
TRBV28,TRBJ1-2,CASTHGVGYGYTF
TRBV4-1,TRBJ2-2,CASSQTPGLAYTGELFF
TRBV19,TRBJ2-1,CASSIVGTGKGNEQFF
TRBV7-3,TRBJ2-1,CASSPRGSGISSYNEQFF
TRBV5-1,TRBJ2-5,CASALAGGQETQYF
TRBV10-1,TRBJ2-2,CASSDPGAAGELFF
TRBV19,TRBJ2-7,CASSISWVSVVYEQYF
TRBV19,TRBJ1-4,CASSSLDRASGMKLFF
TRBV6-6,TRBJ2-1,CASSYSMEGGDGEQFF
TRBV18,TRBJ2-5,CASSPLGTVQETQYF
TRBV5-4,TRBJ1-1,CASSLAGRGPSEAFF
TRBV30,TRBJ2-2,CAWRPNTGELFF
TRBV5-4,TRBJ2-7,CASSLEASGLYEQYF
TRBV19,TRBJ2-2,CASSRDIPNTGELFF
TRBV18,TRBJ2-2,CASSPPRGNTGELFF
TRBV6-6,TRBJ1-4,CASSYQGGEKLFF
TRBV6-6,TRBJ1-1,CASSYSPGQGFEAFF
TRBV6-6,TRBJ2-5,CASSSDLAAHQYF
TRBV5-1,TRBJ2-1,CASSQGTHYNEQFF
TRBV14,TRBJ2-5,CASSQEPKTRKKGQGKQETQYF
TRBV7-3,TRBJ2-3,CASSLMRGGLAGGPRTDTQYF